The T cell receptor (beta chain) under discussion was sequenced for a study of blood T cell repertoires in COVID-19. Study at large: The United States, Italy and Spain were the sources of the acute and convalescent COVID-19 samples. The analysed material was cDNA or gDNA that came from T cells, B-cell-depleted T cells, or PBMCs.

The method was immunoSEQ multiplex PCR; TCRdb's version includes in-frame clones alone and lacks a portion of them. The sample includes about 180,000 clones, 60% to 80% of them seen just once. This CDR3 is built from 16 residues. Looked up from germline, CDR1 is SEHNR and CDR2 is FQNEAQ (reference sequence). After removal of 1 base from V and 0 bases from J, the junction contained 4 bases not matched to a gene. The rearrangement joins TRBV7-9 to TRBJ2-7; the match to TRBD1 covers 9 bases. The receptor was isolated from a woman in her 70s with acute or convalescent COVID-19. Sequencing was done on a sample of peripheral blood. In nucleotides, the CDR3 is TGTGCCAGCAGCTTAGAGACAGGGGGGAGCTCCTACGAGCAGTACTTC. As protein: CASSLETGGSSYEQYF. The whole variable domain, remainder taken from reference TRBV7-9 and TRBJ2-7, is DTGVSQNPRHKITKRGQNVTFRCDPISEHNRLYWYRQTLGQGPEFLTYFQNEAQLEKSRLLSDRFSAERPKGSFSTLEIQRTEQGDSAMYLCASSLETGGSSYEQYFGPGTRLTVT.